A selection of T cell receptor beta chains follows, all from one sample in a study of human T cells and chemical hapten exposure. Each CDR3 protein gets one entry after TCRdb re-called the RACE reads with MiXCR. The profile covers tens of thousands of distinct CDR3 sequences, with approximately 11% appearing a single time and 2.2% taken by the ten largest. The sample here was whole blood, taken in connection with sensitization to the hapten diphenylcyclopropenone (DPC). The source of these receptors is a man aged 35-49 years with alopecia areata. Some clones in this sample may be carry-over from other donors' samples. Each CDR3 is given with its conserved first and last residue. The D gene is left open where the match is weak. Clone size, where shown, is once, few, many, or a class for clones that have expanded.

V gene,J gene,D gene,clone size,CDR3 protein,CDR3 DNA
TRBV5-1,TRBJ1-2,-,many,CASSLGADVTHGYTF,TGCGCCAGCAGCTTGGGGGCCGACGTGACGCATGGCTACACCTTC
TRBV18,TRBJ2-2,-,-,CASSPTRGAGELFF,TGTGCCAGCTCACCCACGAGAGGGGCCGGGGAGCTGTTTTTT
TRBV9,TRBJ1-2,-,-,CASSVDSYSYTF,TGTGCCAGCAGCGTAGACAGCTATAGCTACACCTTC
TRBV29-1,TRBJ2-1,-,-,CSPGRWGEEQFF,TGCAGTCCTGGGCGGTGGGGGGAAGAGCAGTTCTTC
TRBV9,TRBJ2-3,TRBD2,few,CASSVGSSGSTDTQYF,TGTGCCAGCAGCGTAGGGTCTAGCGGAAGCACAGATACGCAGTATTTT
TRBV4-3,TRBJ2-2,-,few,CASSQAPPGMVAVGPRNTGELFF,TGCGCCAGCAGCCAAGCTCCCCCAGGGATGGTAGCGGTAGGCCCTCGTAACACCGGGGAGCTGTTTTTT
TRBV11-1,TRBJ2-5,-,few,CASSSQTAWETQYF,TGTGCCAGCAGCTCGCAGACCGCTTGGGAGACCCAGTACTTC
TRBV28,TRBJ2-7,-,few,CASSLPGLEQYF,TGTGCCAGCAGTTTACCGGGACTCGAGCAGTACTTC
TRBV10-3,TRBJ1-1,TRBD1,many,CAISEGTGMNTEAFF,TGTGCCATCAGTGAGGGGACAGGCATGAACACTGAAGCTTTCTTT
TRBV6-5,TRBJ1-1,-,many,CASSYGKEREAFF,TGTGCCAGCAGTTATGGGAAAGAGCGTGAAGCTTTCTTT
TRBV7-9,TRBJ1-4,TRBD1,few,CASSLDRGQGASEKLFF,TGTGCCAGCAGCTTAGACCGTGGACAGGGAGCGAGTGAAAAACTGTTTTTT
TRBV7-9,TRBJ2-7,-,few,CASSLAWQGRSEQYF,TGTGCCAGCAGCTTAGCCTGGCAGGGAAGATCAGAGCAGTACTTC
TRBV12-3/TRBV12-4,TRBJ1-2,TRBD1,few,CASSLWTGDNYGYTF,TGTGCCAGCAGTTTATGGACAGGGGATAACTATGGCTACACCTTC
TRBV28,TRBJ1-1,-,-,CASSETPAGSMNTEAFF,TGTGCCAGCAGCGAGACCCCGGCAGGTTCCATGAACACTGAAGCTTTCTTT
TRBV24-1,TRBJ1-6,-,many,CATSDSTASSPLHF,TGTGCCACCAGTGATTCGACAGCTTCCAGTCCCCTCCACTTT
TRBV20-1,TRBJ2-1,-,-,CSAYRGSNNEQFF,TGCAGTGCTTATCGCGGGTCGAACAATGAGCAGTTCTTC
TRBV20-1,TRBJ1-5,TRBD1,many,CSARPDRGGYQPQHF,TGCAGTGCTAGACCGGACAGGGGGGGGTATCAGCCCCAGCATTTT
TRBV5-4,TRBJ1-2,-,few,CASSSRESYGYTF,TGTGCCAGCAGCTCCAGGGAGAGCTATGGCTACACCTTC
TRBV2,TRBJ2-7,-,few,CASSPDGLYEQYF,TGTGCCAGCAGTCCAGACGGACTCTACGAGCAGTACTTC
TRBV3-1,TRBJ2-1,-,few,CASSQGSGTNNEQFF,TGTGCCAGCAGCCAAGGATCGGGGACGAACAATGAGCAGTTCTTC
TRBV28,TRBJ2-2,TRBD2,-,CASGGAGGPIGELFF,TGTGCCAGCGGAGGAGCGGGAGGGCCGATCGGGGAGCTGTTTTTT
TRBV20-1,TRBJ2-5,-,few,CSARIGPQVRQETQYF,TGCAGTGCTAGAATTGGGCCCCAAGTACGACAAGAGACCCAGTACTTC
TRBV2,TRBJ2-5,TRBD1,-,CASSGGTGVQETQYF,TGTGCCAGCAGTGGTGGGACAGGGGTACAAGAGACCCAGTACTTC
TRBV6-2/TRBV6-3,TRBJ2-1,TRBD2,-,CASSLTSGSSGEQFF,TGTGCCAGCAGCCTGACTAGCGGGAGTTCGGGTGAGCAGTTCTTC
TRBV5-1,TRBJ1-3,TRBD1,many,CASSSQGGAAGNTIYF,TGCGCCAGCAGCAGCCAGGGGGGCGCCGCGGGAAACACCATATATTTT
TRBV20-1,TRBJ1-5,-,few,CSARAGTANQPQHF,TGCAGTGCTAGAGCCGGGACCGCGAATCAGCCCCAGCATTTT
TRBV11-3,TRBJ2-1,-,-,CASSLRRDPWGEQFF,TGTGCCAGCAGCTTAAGACGGGACCCCTGGGGTGAGCAGTTCTTC
TRBV3-1,TRBJ2-3,-,many,CASSQEQRANPFSSTDTQYF,TGTGCCAGCAGCCAAGAGCAGCGGGCGAACCCATTTTCGAGCACAGATACGCAGTATTTT